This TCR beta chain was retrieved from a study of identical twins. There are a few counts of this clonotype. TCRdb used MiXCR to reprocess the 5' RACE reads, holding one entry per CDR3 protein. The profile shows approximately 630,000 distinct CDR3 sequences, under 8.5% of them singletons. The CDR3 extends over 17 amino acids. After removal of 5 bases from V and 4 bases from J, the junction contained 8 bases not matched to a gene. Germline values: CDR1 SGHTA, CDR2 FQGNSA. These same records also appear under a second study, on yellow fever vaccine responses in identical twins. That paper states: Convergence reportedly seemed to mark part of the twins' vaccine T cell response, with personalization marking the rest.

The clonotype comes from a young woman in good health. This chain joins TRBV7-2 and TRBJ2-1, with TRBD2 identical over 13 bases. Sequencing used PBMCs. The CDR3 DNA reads TGTGCCAGCAGCCTTGCCCGACTAGCGGGAGGATACAATGAGCAGTTCTTC. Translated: CASSLARLAGGYNEQFF.